The 23 T cell receptor beta chains below come from one sample, sequenced in a study of T cell repertoires in cytomegalovirus infection. TCRdb ran MiXCR on the reads and lists one entry per CDR3 protein. This table holds hundreds of thousands of distinct CDR3 sequences, under 20% found once. The material sequenced was PBMCs. The receptors were gathered from a human donor in good health (CMV status not recorded). Some clones in this sample may be carry-over from other donors' samples.

This clonotype was counted many times. The chain combines TRBV7-2 with TRBJ2-5; a possible D gene is TRBD2 (5 bases). The germline V and J ends were trimmed by 5 bases and 1 base, with 14 bases remaining between them. CDR1 and CDR2 (germline): SGHTA, FQGNSA. The CDR3 is 15 amino acids. The CDR3 here is CASSIIGVSQETQYF. CDR3 bases: TGTGCCAGCAGCATCATCGGGGTCAGCCAAGAGACCCAGTACTTC.

The chain uses TRBV5-1 and TRBJ1-1; perhaps TRBD1 as D (6 bases). The CDR3 sequence is 16 residues long. Germline V gene lookup returns CDR1 SGHRS and CDR2 YFSETQ. Trimming took off 5 bases at V and 1 base at J, with 18 bases between the two ends. The CDR3 DNA follows: TGCGCCAGCAGAGAAATGTTCGGACAGTCGAACACTGAAGCTTTCTTT. This gives the protein CASREMFGQSNTEAFF.

The rearrangement joins TRBV18 to TRBJ1-1; possibly TRBD1 for D (5 bases). This CDR3 region has 14 residues. The germline V and J ends were trimmed by 3 bases and 11 bases, with 19 bases remaining between them. Germline V gene data show CDR1 as KGHSH and CDR2 as LQKENI. The CDR3 here is CASSPEQVKKEAFF. The CDR3 DNA sequence: TGTGCCAGCTCACCGGAACAGGTTAAAAAGGAGGCTTTCTTT.

This clonotype was observed a handful of times. The chain joins TRBV6-5 to TRBJ2-2, with D unclear. From germline, CDR1 is MNHEY and CDR2 SVGAGI. The V end was cut by 7 bases, the J end by 0 bases, with 6 bases between. This CDR3 contains 13 residues. The CDR3 sequence: CASIRANTGELFF. CDR3 DNA: TGTGCCAGCATTCGAGCGAACACCGGGGAGCTGTTTTTT.

The chain uses TRBV23-1 and TRBJ1-5; 9 bases are shared with TRBD1. TRBV23-1 is recorded as an ORF, its role being uncertain. Germline trimming cut 5 bases from V and 7 bases from J; bases unmatched to any gene: 12. The CDR3 contains 16 residues. The CDR3 DNA follows: TGCGCCAGCAGTAGGGACAGGGAATCTGTGGGACAGCCCCAGCATTTT. Translating gives CASSRDRESVGQPQHF.

This clonotype was found many times. J is TRBJ1-1 and V is TRBV6-5, with D unclear. Looked up from germline, CDR1 is MNHEY and CDR2 is SVGAGI. The CDR3 runs 16 residues. V was clipped by 0 bases and J by 0 bases, with 11 bases between them. As DNA, the CDR3 is TGTGCCAGCAGTTACTCTTTCCAACCCATGAACACTGAAGCTTTCTTT. It encodes CASSYSFQPMNTEAFF.

The chain is built from TRBV20-1 and TRBJ2-2; 9 nucleotides agree with TRBD1. With V trimmed by 3 bases and J by 4 bases, 6 bases remained unmatched. Germline assignment: CDR1 DFQATT and CDR2 SNEGSKA (reference sequence). This CDR3 comprises 15 residues. CDR3 DNA sequence: TGCAGTGCTAGCCACAGGGGGCCCAGCACCGGGGAGCTGTTTTTT. The encoded protein is CSASHRGPSTGELFF.

This rearrangement joins TRBV7-8 to TRBJ2-1; TRBD2 is a possible D gene (6 bases). V was trimmed by 1 base and J by 8 bases, leaving 15 bases between them. Germline lookup yields CDR1 SGHVS and CDR2 FQNEAQ. This CDR3 is built from 15 residues. The CDR3 DNA is TGTGCCAGCAGCTTAGGTCTCGGGGGTGGTGATGAGCAGTTCTTC. It yields the protein CASSLGLGGGDEQFF.

This clonotype was seen ten or more times. The J gene is TRBJ1-1, the V gene TRBV7-2, with D hard to call. The CDR3 contains 14 residues. The V and J ends lost 5 bases and 3 bases respectively, with 13 bases between them. The germline CDR1 and CDR2 sequences are SGHTA and FQGNSA. CDR3 protein: CASSTRPGDTEAFF. For the CDR3, the DNA is TGTGCCAGCAGCACACGCCCCGGAGACACTGAAGCTTTCTTT.

This clonotype was picked up a small number of times. The V gene is TRBV5-1, the J gene TRBJ1-2, with D uncertain. The CDR3 totals 14 residues. Looked up from germline, CDR1 is SGHRS and CDR2 is YFSETQ. Trimming pared 4 bases from V and 0 bases from J, leaving 10 bases between. The CDR3 is CASSPDGANYGYTF. CDR3 DNA: TGCGCCAGCAGCCCCGACGGGGCTAACTATGGCTACACCTTC.

This clonotype was seen many times. The chain couples TRBV12-3 or TRBV12-4 to TRBJ1-1; 9 bases map to TRBD1. CDR3 size: 14 residues. V lost 6 bases and J lost 1; bases outside the gene matches: 3. The CDR3 here is CASSTDRGNTEAFF. The CDR3, as DNA: TGTGCCAGCAGCACGGACAGGGGGAACACTGAAGCTTTCTTT.

The chain is built from TRBV12-3 or TRBV12-4 and TRBJ1-5; tentative D call: TRBD1 (5 bases). Deletions cut 6 bases from V and 3 bases from J, with 15 bases between. The CDR3 spans 15 residues. CDR3: CASSPSGGFNQPQHF. The CDR3 DNA follows: TGTGCCAGCAGCCCCTCCGGGGGATTCAATCAGCCCCAGCATTTT.

This clonotype was detected a few times. The chain uses TRBV5-4 and TRBJ1-2, with D unresolved. V lost 5 bases and J lost 4, with 12 bases in between. Germline assignment: CDR1 SGHNT and CDR2 YYREEE (reference sequence). The length of the CDR3 is 13 residues. In DNA form, the CDR3 reads TGTGCCAGCAGACGCACGTCAATCTATGGCTACACCTTC. Its translation is CASRRTSIYGYTF.

CDR3 region: CASSQTWGQGTYEQYF. As DNA, the CDR3 is TGCGCCAGCAGCCAAACTTGGGGACAGGGGACCTACGAGCAGTACTTC. The chain employs TRBV4-1 and TRBJ2-7; TRBD1 matches 10 bases. Germline CDR1 MGHRA, CDR2 YSYEKL. With 2 bases clipped from V and 2 bases from J, the junction kept 6 bases outside the gene matches. This CDR3 is 16 amino acids long.

In its sample, this clonotype was seen once. V is TRBV12-3 or TRBV12-4 and J is TRBJ2-5; 8 positions match TRBD2. The CDR3 has 14 amino acids. V was pared by 5 bases and J by 2 bases, with 4 bases of the junction left unmatched. Written as DNA, the CDR3 is TGTGCCAGCAGTAGCGGGGGACAACAAGAGACCCAGTACTTC. It encodes CASSSGGQQETQYF.

This clonotype was seen ten or more times. The gene calls are TRBV7-2 and TRBJ2-5; 7 nucleotides match TRBD2. In germline, CDR1 is SGHTA, CDR2 FQGNSA. V shed 4 bases and J 5 bases; nucleotides not matched to a gene: 10. CDR3 length: 15 amino acids. This CDR3 reads CASSSSGLPRETQYF. DNA of the CDR3: TGTGCCAGCAGCTCTAGCGGCCTCCCCCGGGAGACCCAGTACTTC.

This clonotype was found a few times. This chain links TRBV12-3 or TRBV12-4 with TRBJ2-2; D may match TRBD1 or TRBD2 (5 bases each). The germline V and J ends were trimmed by 6 bases and 4 bases, with 15 bases remaining between them. The CDR3 is 15 residues long. CDR3 region: CASSARDGLTGELFF. The CDR3 bases are TGTGCCAGCAGCGCCCGGGACGGACTCACCGGGGAGCTGTTTTTT.

This clonotype turned up a few times. V and J are TRBV7-9 and TRBJ1-2; D call uncertain. V lost 2 bases to trimming and J lost 0 bases, with 7 bases between them. The germline CDR1 and CDR2 sequences are SEHNR and FQNEAQ (reference sequence). The CDR3 is 14 residues long. The chain's CDR3 is CASSLLGSNYGYTF. The CDR3 DNA reads as TGTGCCAGCAGCTTATTGGGGTCTAACTATGGCTACACCTTC.

The chain recombines TRBV6-2 or TRBV6-3 with TRBJ1-1; D not certain. CDR1 is MNHEY and CDR2 is SVGEGT in the germline V gene. V dropped 7 bases and J dropped 2 bases, with 14 bases sitting between them. The CDR3 consists of 14 residues. The CDR3 protein is CASTPSGFNTEAFF. The CDR3 DNA reads TGTGCCAGCACTCCGAGTGGGTTCAACACTGAAGCTTTCTTT.

The chain couples TRBV20-1 to TRBJ2-2; no reliable D call. There are 9 residues in the CDR3. Germline CDR1 reads DFQATT; CDR2 reads SNEGSKA (reference sequence). Trimming pared 7 bases from V and 6 bases from J, leaving 3 bases between. Here the CDR3 reads CSGAGELFF. CDR3 coding DNA: TGCAGTGGGGCCGGGGAGCTGTTTTTT.

This chain links TRBV12-3 or TRBV12-4 with TRBJ2-1; no firm D call. With 0 bases removed from V and 0 bases from J, the gap between germline ends came to 12 bases. This CDR3 has 17 amino acids. The CDR3 DNA is TGTGCCAGCAGTTTAGCCATCGGGCCCAGCTCCTACAATGAGCAGTTCTTC. Translation gives CASSLAIGPSSYNEQFF.

This clonotype was recorded many times. The CDR3 sequence: CASSLAGTTLVQFF. Written as DNA, the CDR3 is TGTGCCAGCAGTTTAGCCGGGACAACCCTCGTGCAGTTCTTC. This chain links TRBV12-3 or TRBV12-4 with TRBJ2-1; D is perhaps TRBD1 (6 bases). This CDR3 is built from 14 residues. Trimming took off 0 bases at V and 12 bases at J, with 15 bases between the two ends.

The V and J genes are TRBV6-1 and TRBJ2-7, with 7 bases lining up with TRBD2. V trimming: 8 bases; J trimming: 6 bases; junction bases outside the gene matches: 10. The V gene's germline CDR1 is MNHNS and CDR2 SASEGT. The CDR3 consists of 13 residues. The CDR3 DNA sequence: TGTGCCAGCCCTTCATGGGAGGGAGGCGAGCAGTACTTC. It codes for CASPSWEGGEQYF.